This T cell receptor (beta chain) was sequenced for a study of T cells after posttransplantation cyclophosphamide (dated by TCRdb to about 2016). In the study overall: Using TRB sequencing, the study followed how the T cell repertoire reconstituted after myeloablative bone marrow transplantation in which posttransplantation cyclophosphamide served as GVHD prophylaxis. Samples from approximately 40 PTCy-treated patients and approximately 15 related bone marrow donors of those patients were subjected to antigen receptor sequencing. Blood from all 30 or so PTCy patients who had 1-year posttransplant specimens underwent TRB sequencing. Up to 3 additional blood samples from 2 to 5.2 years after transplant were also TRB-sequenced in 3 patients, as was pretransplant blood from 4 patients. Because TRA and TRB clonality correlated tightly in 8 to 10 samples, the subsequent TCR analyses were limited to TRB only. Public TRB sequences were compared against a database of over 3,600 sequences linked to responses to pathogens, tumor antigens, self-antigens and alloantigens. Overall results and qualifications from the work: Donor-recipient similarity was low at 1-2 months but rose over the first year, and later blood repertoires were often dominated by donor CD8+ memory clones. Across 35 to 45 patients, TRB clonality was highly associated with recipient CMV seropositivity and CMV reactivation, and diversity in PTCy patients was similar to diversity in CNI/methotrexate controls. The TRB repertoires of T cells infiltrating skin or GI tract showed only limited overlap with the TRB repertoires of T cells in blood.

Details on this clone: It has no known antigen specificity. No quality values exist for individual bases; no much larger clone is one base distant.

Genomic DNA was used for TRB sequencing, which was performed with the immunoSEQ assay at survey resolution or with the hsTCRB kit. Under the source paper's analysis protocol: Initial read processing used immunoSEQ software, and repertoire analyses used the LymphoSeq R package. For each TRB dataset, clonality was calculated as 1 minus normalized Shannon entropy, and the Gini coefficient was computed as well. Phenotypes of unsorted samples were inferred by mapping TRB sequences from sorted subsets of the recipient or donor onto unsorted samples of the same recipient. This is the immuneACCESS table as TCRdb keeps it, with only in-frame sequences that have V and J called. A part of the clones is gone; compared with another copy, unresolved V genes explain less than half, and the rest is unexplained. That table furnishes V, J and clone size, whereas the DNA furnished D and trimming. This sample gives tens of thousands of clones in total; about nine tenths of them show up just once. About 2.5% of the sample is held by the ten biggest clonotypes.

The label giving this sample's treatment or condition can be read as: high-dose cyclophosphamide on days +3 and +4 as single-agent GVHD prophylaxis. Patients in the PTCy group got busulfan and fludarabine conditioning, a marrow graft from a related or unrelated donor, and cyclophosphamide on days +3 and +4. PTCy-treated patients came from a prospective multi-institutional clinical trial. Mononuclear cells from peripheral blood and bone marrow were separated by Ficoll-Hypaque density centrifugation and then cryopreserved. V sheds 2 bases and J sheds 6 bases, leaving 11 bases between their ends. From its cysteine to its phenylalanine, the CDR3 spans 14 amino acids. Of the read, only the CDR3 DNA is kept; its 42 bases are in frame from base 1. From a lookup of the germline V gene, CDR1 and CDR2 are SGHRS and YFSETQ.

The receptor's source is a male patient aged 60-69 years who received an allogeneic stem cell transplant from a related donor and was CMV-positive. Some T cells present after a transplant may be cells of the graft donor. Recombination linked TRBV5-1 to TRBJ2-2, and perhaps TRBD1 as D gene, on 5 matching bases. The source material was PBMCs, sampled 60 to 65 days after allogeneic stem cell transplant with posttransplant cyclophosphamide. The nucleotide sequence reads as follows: TGCGCCAGCAGCTTAAGCAGGGTGGCCGGGGAGCTGTTTTTT. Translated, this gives CASSLSRVAGELFF.